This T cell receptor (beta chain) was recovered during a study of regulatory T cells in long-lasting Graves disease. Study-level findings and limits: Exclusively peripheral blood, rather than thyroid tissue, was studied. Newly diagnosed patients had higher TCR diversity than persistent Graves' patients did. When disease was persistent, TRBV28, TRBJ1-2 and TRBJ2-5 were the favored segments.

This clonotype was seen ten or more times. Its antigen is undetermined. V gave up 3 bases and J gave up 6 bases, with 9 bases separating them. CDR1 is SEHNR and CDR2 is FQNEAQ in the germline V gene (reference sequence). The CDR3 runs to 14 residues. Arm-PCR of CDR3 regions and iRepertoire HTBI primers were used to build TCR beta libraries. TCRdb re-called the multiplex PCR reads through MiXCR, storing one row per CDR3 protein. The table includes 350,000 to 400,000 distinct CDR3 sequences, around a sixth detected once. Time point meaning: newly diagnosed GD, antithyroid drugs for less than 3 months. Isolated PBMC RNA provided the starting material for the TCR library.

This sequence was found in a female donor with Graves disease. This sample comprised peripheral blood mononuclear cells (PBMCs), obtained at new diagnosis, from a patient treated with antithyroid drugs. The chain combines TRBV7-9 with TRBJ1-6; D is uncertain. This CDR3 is CASSFQAANSPLHF. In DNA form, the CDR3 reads TGTGCCAGCAGCTTTCAGGCGGCTAATTCACCCCTCCACTTT.